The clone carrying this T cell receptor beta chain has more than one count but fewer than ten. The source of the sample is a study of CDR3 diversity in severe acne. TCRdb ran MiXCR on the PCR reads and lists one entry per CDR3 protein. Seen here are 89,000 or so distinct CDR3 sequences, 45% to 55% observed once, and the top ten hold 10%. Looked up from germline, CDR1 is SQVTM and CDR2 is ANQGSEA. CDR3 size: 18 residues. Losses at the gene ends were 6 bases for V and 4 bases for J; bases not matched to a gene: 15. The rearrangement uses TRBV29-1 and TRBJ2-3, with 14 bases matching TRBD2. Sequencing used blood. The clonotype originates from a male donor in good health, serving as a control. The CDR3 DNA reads TGCAGCGTCCTGCGTCTGGGACTAGCGGGAGAACCCTCAGATACGCAGTATTTT. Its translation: CSVLRLGLAGEPSDTQYF.